These 29 T cell receptor beta chains were all obtained from the same sample, sequenced in a study of blood T cell repertoires in COVID-19. The table came from immunoSEQ multiplex PCR; TCRdb's copy has only in-frame clones and leaves some out. The table records about 240,000 clones, around 90% of them present only once. Sequenced input: PBMCs or T cells enriched from blood (not recorded which). The receptors were gathered from a woman aged 25 to 39 with acute COVID-19.

The chain combines TRBV6-5 with TRBJ1-6; D may be TRBD1 (6 bases). CDR1 and CDR2 from the germline V gene are MNHEY and SVGAGI. This CDR3 spans 14 amino acids. V was pared by 10 bases and J by 7 bases, with 17 bases between. CDR3 bases: TGTGCCACAGCCTGGGGGGGCGTCAATTCACCCCTCCACTTT. This encodes CATAWGGVNSPLHF.

The V gene is TRBV18, the J gene TRBJ2-7; TRBD1 matches at 8 bases. Per the germline V gene, CDR1 is KGHSH and CDR2 is LQKENI. The CDR3 extends over 15 amino acids. V lost 3 bases and J lost 3; bases outside the gene matches: 7. CDR3 sequence (DNA): TGTGCCAGCTCACCCGGACAGGGTAAACTCTACGAGCAGTACTTC. This codes for CASSPGQGKLYEQYF.

CDR3: CASSEPGTGGMAGNTIYF. The CDR3 coding sequence is TGCGCCAGCAGTGAGCCCGGGACAGGGGGCATGGCTGGAAACACCATATATTTT. The chain recombines TRBV10-2 with TRBJ1-3; 12 bases are shared with TRBD1. Germline CDR1 reads WSHSY; CDR2 reads SAAADI. The CDR3 sequence is 18 residues long. The junction had 7 bases not matched to a gene; V was cut back by 2 bases and J by 2 bases.

V and J are TRBV5-1 and TRBJ1-5, with D hard to call. There are 14 residues in the CDR3. Trimming left V 5 bases short and J 0 bases short, with 9 bases between. Germline loops: CDR1 SGHRS, CDR2 YFSETQ. DNA of the CDR3: TGCGCCAGCAGTAACGGGGATAGCAATCAGCCCCAGCATTTT. Translated: CASSNGDSNQPQHF.

This clone was found once. V is TRBV21-1 and J is TRBJ2-5; the tabulated D call, TRBD2, remains unverified against the DNA. TRBV21-1 is reported as a pseudogene. This CDR3 comprises 19 residues. Here the CDR3 reads CASSKVVVGSGGVQETQYF. The DNA for the CDR3 is TGTGCCAGCAGCAAAGTGGTTGTGGGTAGCGGGGGGGTTCAAGAGACCCAGTACTTC.

This clone has a single count. The chain links TRBV18 to TRBJ1-6; weak D call: TRBD1 (5 bases). The CDR3 totals 15 residues. The germline V gene has CDR1 KGHSH and CDR2 LQKENI. Trimming took off 4 bases at V and 5 bases at J, with 12 bases between the two ends. CDR3 sequence reads: CASSLGGSDNSPLHF. CDR3 DNA sequence: TGTGCCAGCTCACTTGGGGGGTCGGATAATTCACCCCTCCACTTT.

The chain has TRBV27 and TRBJ1-5; D ambiguous. Deletions cut 2 bases from V and 8 bases from J, with 10 bases between. Germline CDR1 MNHEY, CDR2 SMNVEV (reference sequence). This CDR3 contains 13 residues. The CDR3 sequence: CASSLIGREPQHF. CDR3 in DNA: TGTGCCAGCAGTTTAATCGGCCGGGAGCCCCAGCATTTT.

The genes are TRBV9 and TRBJ2-4; D ambiguous. Germline V gives CDR1 SGDLS, CDR2 YYNGEE. CDR3 size: 13 residues. V lost 3 bases to trimming and J lost 8 bases, with 12 bases between them. The chain's CDR3 is CASSGVTGDIQYF. CDR3 nucleotide sequence: TGTGCCAGCAGCGGAGTCACCGGAGACATTCAGTACTTC.

This chain links TRBV6-1 with TRBJ1-2, with 9 bases matching TRBD1. J lost 3 bases, V lost 4 bases, and 9 bases had no gene match. Germline V gene data show CDR1 as MNHNS and CDR2 as SASEGT. The CDR3 sequence is 16 residues long. Here the CDR3 reads CASSGRTGENYYGYTF. CDR3 DNA sequence: TGTGCCAGCAGTGGCCGGACAGGGGAGAATTACTATGGCTACACCTTC.

The V call is TRBV11-2, the J call TRBJ1-1, with D perhaps TRBD1 (5 bases). Germline V gene data show CDR1 as SGHAT and CDR2 as FQNNGV. V was shortened by 0 bases and J by 3 bases, with 8 bases between the two germline ends. The CDR3 contains 14 residues. For the CDR3, the DNA is TGTGCCAGCAGCTTAGATCCAGGGTACACTGAAGCTTTCTTT. It specifies CASSLDPGYTEAFF.

This clone was detected once. V and J are TRBV5-5 and TRBJ1-4; D is perhaps TRBD1 (6 bases). The CDR3 loop spans 14 amino acids. Germline CDR1 and CDR2: SGHKS and YYEKEE (reference sequence). The ends were cut back, 4 bases at V and 8 bases at J, with 15 bases in the middle. CDR3 sequence reads: CASSLPGGREKLFF. CDR3 in DNA: TGTGCCAGCAGCCTGCCGGGGGGGCGAGAAAAACTGTTTTTT.

The J gene is TRBJ1-5, the V gene TRBV24-1, with D unresolved. Trimming left V 8 bases short and J 5 bases short, with 24 bases between. Germline CDR1 reads KGHDR; CDR2 reads SFDVKD. The CDR3 runs 17 residues. DNA of the CDR3: TGTGCCACCACAAAAACGGACTCTACCACCACCTATCAGCCCCAGCATTTT. Translation gives CATTKTDSTTTYQPQHF.

This chain joins TRBV5-4 and TRBJ2-1; maybe TRBD1 (5 bases). The CDR3 contains 13 residues. Germline V gene sequence: CDR1 SGHNT, CDR2 YYREEE (reference sequence). Between the trimmed V and J ends, which lost 4 bases and 6 bases, there was a span of 11 bases. In DNA form, the CDR3 reads TGTGCCAGCAGCGCTCAGGGTAGCAATGAGCAGTTCTTC. Amino acids: CASSAQGSNEQFF.

The V call is TRBV4-1, the J call TRBJ1-5, with 7 bases lining up with TRBD1. The trim removed 4 bases at V and 3 bases at J, leaving 9 bases unmatched. This CDR3 comprises 16 residues. Germline assignment: CDR1 MGHRA and CDR2 YSYEKL. Written as DNA, the CDR3 is TGCGCCAGCAGCCGAATCCCTACAGGGGACAATCAGCCCCAGCATTTT. Protein sequence: CASSRIPTGDNQPQHF.

The V call is TRBV9, the J call TRBJ2-7; D remains unclear. This CDR3 has 13 residues. Trimming took 0 bases from V and 7 from J, leaving 11 bases between them. CDR1 is SGDLS and CDR2 is YYNGEE in the germline V gene. CDR3 region: CASSVGGPLEQYF. CDR3 coding DNA: TGTGCCAGCAGCGTAGGAGGTCCCTTGGAGCAGTACTTC.

The chain uses TRBV10-2 and TRBJ2-3; 12 nucleotides agree with TRBD2. The CDR3 is 14 residues long. CDR1 and CDR2 (germline): WSHSY, SAAADI. V shed 8 bases and J 4 bases; nucleotides not matched to a gene: 4. The CDR3 DNA reads as TGCGCCAGCGTACTAGCGGGGGGCGCAGATACGCAGTATTTT. Translation: CASVLAGGADTQYF.

CDR3 sequence: CASSSTGGLADTQYF. The CDR3 DNA reads as TGTGCCAGCAGCTCGACAGGGGGCTTGGCAGATACGCAGTATTTT. This chain uses TRBV5-4 with TRBJ2-3; 10 nucleotides align to TRBD1. The CDR3 length is 15 residues. Per the germline V gene, CDR1 is SGHNT and CDR2 is YYREEE (reference sequence). J lost 4 bases, V lost 3 bases, and 5 bases had no gene match.

The chain is built from TRBV10-1 and TRBJ1-3; no firm D call. Germline CDR1 WNHNN, CDR2 SYGVQD (reference sequence). The V and J ends lost 0 bases and 8 bases respectively, with 8 bases between them. The CDR3 length is 13 residues. The CDR3 here is CASSESMADTIYF. CDR3 bases: TGCGCCAGCAGTGAGTCGATGGCGGACACCATATATTTT.

The V call is TRBV6-2 or TRBV6-3, the J call TRBJ2-7; the match to TRBD1 covers 8 bases. Germline V CDR1 and CDR2: MNHEY, SVGEGT. The CDR3 has 15 residues. The ends lost 2 bases at V and 4 bases at J; junction bases unmatched: 7. CDR3 region: CASSYAPGTGYEQYF. Written as DNA, the CDR3 is TGTGCCAGCAGTTACGCCCCCGGGACAGGTTACGAGCAGTACTTC.

The genes are TRBV6-2 or TRBV6-3 and TRBJ1-5, with unresolved D. V shed 0 bases and J shed 6 bases, with 12 bases lying between them. The V gene's germline CDR1 is MNHEY and CDR2 SVGEGT. There are 15 residues in the CDR3. In nucleotides, the CDR3 is TGTGCCAGCAGTTACTCTCCAGGAGGAGGTCAGCCCCAGCATTTT. Its translation is CASSYSPGGGQPQHF.

V is TRBV5-1 and J is TRBJ1-2, with 9 bases matching TRBD1. CDR1 and CDR2 from the germline V gene are SGHRS and YFSETQ. V shed 1 base and J 3 bases; nucleotides not matched to a gene: 4. CDR3 length equals 15 residues. The CDR3 DNA is TGCGCCAGCAGCTTGATCCGGACAGGGGACTATGGCTACACCTTC. Protein: CASSLIRTGDYGYTF.

This chain connects TRBV7-8 to TRBJ1-4; TRBD1 might be the D (5 bases). V was shortened by 3 bases and J by 0 bases, with 17 bases between the two germline ends. CDR1 is SGHVS and CDR2 is FQNEAQ in the germline V gene. The length of the CDR3 is 18 residues. As DNA, the CDR3 is TGTGCCAGCAGCTTTAGAGTCTCGGGGGGGGCAACTAATGAAAAACTGTTTTTT. This gives the protein CASSFRVSGGATNEKLFF. The full variable domain, its missing parts supplied by reference TRBV7-8 and TRBJ1-4, is GAGVSQSPRYKVAKRGQDVALRCDPISGHVSLFWYQQALGQGPEFLTYFQNEAQLDKSGLPSDRFFAERPEGSVSTLKIQRTQQEDSAVYLCASSFRVSGGATNEKLFFGSGTQLSVL.

The rearrangement links TRBV9 to TRBJ2-3; D remains ambiguous. The CDR3 has 14 amino acids. V was shortened by 1 base and J by 2 bases, with 8 bases between the two germline ends. Germline values: CDR1 SGDLS, CDR2 YYNGEE. This CDR3 is CASSVSLDTDTQYF. The DNA for the CDR3 is TGTGCCAGCAGCGTATCACTCGACACAGATACGCAGTATTTT.

Here the CDR3 reads CSVEVQGGTEAFF. The CDR3 DNA sequence: TGCAGCGTTGAAGTTCAGGGAGGGACTGAAGCTTTCTTT. The rearrangement joins TRBV29-1 to TRBJ1-1, with a possible D match to TRBD1 (5 bases). The germline gives CDR1 SQVTM, CDR2 ANQGSEA. Trimming removed 1 base at V and 5 bases at J, with 11 bases between. This CDR3 spans 13 amino acids.

The chain joins TRBV2 to TRBJ1-1, with 7 bases aligning to TRBD1. CDR1 SNHLY and CDR2 FYNNEI come from the germline V gene. The CDR3 covers 15 residues. J was trimmed by 7 bases and V by 2 bases; bases with no gene match: 10. The CDR3 coding sequence is TGTGCCAGCAGTGAAAAGGGGGCGAGAGATTTTGAAGCTTTCTTT. Translating gives CASSEKGARDFEAFF.

The chain links TRBV3-1 (or the pseudogene TRBV3-2) to TRBJ1-1; maybe TRBD1 (5 bases). V shed 1 base and J shed 6 bases, with 9 bases lying between them. The length of the CDR3 is 13 residues. Germline CDR1 and CDR2: LGHDT and YNNKEL (reference sequence). CDR3 bases: TGTGCCAGCAGCCAAGGGGGGGGGTCTGAAGCTTTCTTT. This codes for CASSQGGGSEAFF.

The chain couples TRBV11-2 to TRBJ1-3; 9 nucleotides match TRBD1. CDR1 and CDR2 from the germline V gene are SGHAT and FQNNGV. Germline trimming cut 5 bases from V and 4 bases from J; bases unmatched to any gene: 3. This CDR3 has 14 residues. CDR3 sequence reads: CASSRGTGGNTIYF. CDR3 DNA sequence: TGTGCCAGCAGCCGGGGGACAGGGGGAAACACCATATATTTT.

By share, this clone ranks as medium-sized. The chain couples TRBV6-4 to TRBJ2-1; 7 nucleotides align to TRBD2. The J segment lost 4 bases and the V segment lost 4 bases, leaving 4 bases of the junction unmatched. This CDR3 is built from 14 residues. CDR1 MRHNA and CDR2 SNTAGT come from the germline V gene. Here the CDR3 DNA reads TGTGCCAGCAGTGCAAGCGGGGAATACAATGAGCAGTTCTTC. This codes for CASSASGEYNEQFF.

This clone was recorded once. The chain carries TRBV30 and TRBJ1-2; D not certain. This CDR3 is built from 12 residues. Trimming left V 5 bases short and J 3 bases short, with 10 bases between. CDR1 is GTSNPN, CDR2 SVGIG, per germline (reference sequence). The CDR3 protein is CAWDDGDYGYTF. The CDR3 DNA sequence: TGTGCCTGGGATGACGGGGACTATGGCTACACCTTC.